This TCR beta chain was recovered during a study of T cell repertoires in cytomegalovirus infection (dated by TCRdb to between 2018 and 2020). For context, the study as a whole: The HLA type of each donor mattered for the analysis, because public TCR beta signatures pointed to carriage of CMV infection along with the matching HLA type.

This clonotype was detected only a few times. The target of this receptor is not known. No much larger clone exists at a distance of one base, and base qualities are not known. The CDR3 goes from the cysteine to the phenylalanine over 16 residues. The CDR3 DNA has 48 bases and is translated from base 1. Unmatched junction bases come to 8, with V trimmed by 3 bases and J by 8 bases. The germline V gene encodes CDR1 MNHEY and CDR2 SVGEGT. The investigation overall reported the following: The ex vivo response was dominated by HLA-C-restricted CMV-specific TCR beta clonotypes, which also provided the single most frequent clonotype in two of eight donors. Cumulative frequency of public TCR beta family members discriminated carriers of CMV infection plus the relevant HLA type in this cohort and an independent 352-donor cohort.

TCRdb lists the instrument as Illumina HiSeq 1500. Clones were called with MiXCR by TCRdb after fastp trimmed the public reads at Q25, and only in-frame beta chains were retained. Rows with a matching CDR3 protein are joined into one entry that keeps the most common DNA and genes. The sample table lists about 260,000 distinct CDR3 sequences, 12% to 15% of them with a count of one. 8.8% of the sample comes from the top ten. Sequenced material: PBMCs. The source is a human donor in good health (CMV status not recorded). Some clones in this sample may be carry-over from other donors' samples. The rearranged chain carries TRBV6-2 or TRBV6-3 and TRBJ2-4; the junction holds 12 bases that match TRBD1. Here is the DNA: TGTGCCAGCAGTTATGCCGGGACAGGGGGCCGGTACATTCAGTACTTC. The encoded protein is CASSYAGTGGRYIQYF.